The 2 T cell receptor beta chains given below trace back to one sample, sequenced in a study of blood T cell repertoires in COVID-19. The data were produced by immunoSEQ multiplex PCR, yet TCRdb's version contains in-frame clones alone and is incomplete. The table shows 150,000 or so clones, with approximately 91% occurring only once. The source material was peripheral blood. These TCRs come from a man aged 50 or older with acute or convalescent COVID-19.

This chain joins TRBV3-1 (or the pseudogene TRBV3-2) and TRBJ2-1; 10 positions agree with TRBD2. V lost 1 base, J lost 9 bases, and 3 bases stayed unmatched. CDR3 length equals 14 residues. From germline, CDR1 is LGHDT and CDR2 YNNKEL (reference sequence). CDR3 nucleotide sequence: TGTGCCAGCAGCCAAGTAGCGGGGGGAAGTGAGCAGTTCTTC. Its protein product is CASSQVAGGSEQFF.

The rearrangement uses TRBV6-5 and TRBJ1-2, with a weak D call TRBD1 (6 bases). The CDR3 runs 14 residues. Germline CDR1 MNHEY, CDR2 SVGAGI. Trimming stripped 9 bases from V and 1 base from J, with 15 bases between. CDR3 nucleotides: TGTGCCAGTCGTTCCACAGGGCATAACTATGGCTACACCTTC. This codes for CASRSTGHNYGYTF.